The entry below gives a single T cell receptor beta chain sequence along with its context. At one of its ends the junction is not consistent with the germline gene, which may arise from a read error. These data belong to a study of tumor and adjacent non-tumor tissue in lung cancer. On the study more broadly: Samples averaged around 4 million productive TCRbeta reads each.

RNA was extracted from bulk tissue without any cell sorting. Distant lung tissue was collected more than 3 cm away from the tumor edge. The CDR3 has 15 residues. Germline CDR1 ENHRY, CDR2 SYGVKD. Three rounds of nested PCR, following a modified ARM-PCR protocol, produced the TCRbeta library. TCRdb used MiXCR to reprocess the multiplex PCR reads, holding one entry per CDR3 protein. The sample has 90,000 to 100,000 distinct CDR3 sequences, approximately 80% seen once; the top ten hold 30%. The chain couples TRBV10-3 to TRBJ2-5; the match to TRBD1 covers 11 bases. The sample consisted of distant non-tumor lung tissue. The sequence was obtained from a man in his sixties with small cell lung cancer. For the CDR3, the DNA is TGTACCATCACCCATGGGACAGGGGGAGGAGAGACCCAGTACTTC. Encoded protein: CTITHGTGGGETQYF.